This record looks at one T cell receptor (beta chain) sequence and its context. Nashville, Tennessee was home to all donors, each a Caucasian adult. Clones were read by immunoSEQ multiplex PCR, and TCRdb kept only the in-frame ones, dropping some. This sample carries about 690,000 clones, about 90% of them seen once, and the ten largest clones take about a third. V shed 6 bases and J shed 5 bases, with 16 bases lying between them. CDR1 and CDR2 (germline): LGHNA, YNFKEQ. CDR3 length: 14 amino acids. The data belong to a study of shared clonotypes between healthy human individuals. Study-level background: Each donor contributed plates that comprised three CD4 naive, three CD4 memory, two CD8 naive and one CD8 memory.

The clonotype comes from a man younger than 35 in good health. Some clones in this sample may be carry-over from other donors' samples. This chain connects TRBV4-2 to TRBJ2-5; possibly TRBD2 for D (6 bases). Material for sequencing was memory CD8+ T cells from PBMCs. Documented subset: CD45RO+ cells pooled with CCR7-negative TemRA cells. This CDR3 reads CASSTFAGRETQYF. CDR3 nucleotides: TGTGCCAGCAGTACGTTTGCGGGACGGGAGACCCAGTACTTC.